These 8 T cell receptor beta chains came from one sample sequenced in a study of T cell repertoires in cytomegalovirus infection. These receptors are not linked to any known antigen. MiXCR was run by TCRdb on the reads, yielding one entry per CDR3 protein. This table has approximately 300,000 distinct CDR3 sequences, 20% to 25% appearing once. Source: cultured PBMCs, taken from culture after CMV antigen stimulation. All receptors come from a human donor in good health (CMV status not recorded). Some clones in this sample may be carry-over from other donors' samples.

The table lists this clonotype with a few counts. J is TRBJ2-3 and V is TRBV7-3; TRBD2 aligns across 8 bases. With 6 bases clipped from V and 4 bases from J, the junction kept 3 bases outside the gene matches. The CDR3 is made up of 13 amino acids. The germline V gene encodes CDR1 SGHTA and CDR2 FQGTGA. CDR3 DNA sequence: TGTGCCAGCAGTCACGGGGGGGCAGATACGCAGTATTTT. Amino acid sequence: CASSHGGADTQYF. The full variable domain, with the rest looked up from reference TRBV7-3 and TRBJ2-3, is GAGVSQTPSNKVTEKGKYVELRCDPISGHTALYWYRQSLGQGPEFLIYFQGTGAADDSGLPNDRFFAVRPEGSVSTLKIQRTERGDSAVYLCASSHGGADTQYFGPGTRLTVL.

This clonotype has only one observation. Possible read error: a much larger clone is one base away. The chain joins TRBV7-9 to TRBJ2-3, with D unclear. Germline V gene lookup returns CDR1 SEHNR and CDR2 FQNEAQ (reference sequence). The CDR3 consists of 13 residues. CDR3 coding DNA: TGTGGCAGCAGCAGTATAGGCACAGATACGCAGTATTTT. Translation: CGSSSIGTDTQYF.

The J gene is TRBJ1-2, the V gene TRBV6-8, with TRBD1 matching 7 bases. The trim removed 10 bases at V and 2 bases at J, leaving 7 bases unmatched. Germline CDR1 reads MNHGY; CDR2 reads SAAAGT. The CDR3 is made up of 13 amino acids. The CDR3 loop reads CATFEGANYGYTF. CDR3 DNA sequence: TGTGCCACCTTCGAGGGGGCAAACTATGGCTACACCTTC.

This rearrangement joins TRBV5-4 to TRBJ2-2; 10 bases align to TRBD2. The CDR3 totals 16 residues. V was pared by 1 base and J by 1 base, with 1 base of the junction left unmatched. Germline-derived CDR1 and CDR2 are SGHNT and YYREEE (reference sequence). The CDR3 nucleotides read TGTGCCAGCAGCTTGTGGACTAGCGGGAACACCGGGGAGCTGTTTTTT. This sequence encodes CASSLWTSGNTGELFF.

The CDR3 DNA reads as TGTGCCAGCAGCCAAGCAACAGCTAGCTACGAGCAGTACTTC. Its protein product is CASSQATASYEQYF. The V gene is TRBV3-1, the J gene TRBJ2-7; D gene unclear. Trimming pared 1 base from V and 3 bases from J, leaving 10 bases between. Germline loops: CDR1 LGHDT, CDR2 YNNKEL (reference sequence). The CDR3 spans 14 residues.

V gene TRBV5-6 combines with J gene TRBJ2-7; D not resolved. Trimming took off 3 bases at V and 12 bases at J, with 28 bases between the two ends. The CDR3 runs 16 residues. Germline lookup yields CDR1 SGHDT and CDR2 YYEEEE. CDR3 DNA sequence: TGTGCCAGCAGCTCACAATTTCAAGGGCGTGCGAGGCCCTTGTACGTC. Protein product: CASSSQFQGRARPLYV.

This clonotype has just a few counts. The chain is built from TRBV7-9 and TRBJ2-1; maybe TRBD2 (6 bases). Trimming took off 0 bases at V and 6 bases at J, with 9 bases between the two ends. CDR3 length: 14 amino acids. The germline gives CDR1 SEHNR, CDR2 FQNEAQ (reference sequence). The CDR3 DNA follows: TGTGCCAGCAGCTTAGCTCCAGCGGGCAATGAGCAGTTCTTC. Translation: CASSLAPAGNEQFF.

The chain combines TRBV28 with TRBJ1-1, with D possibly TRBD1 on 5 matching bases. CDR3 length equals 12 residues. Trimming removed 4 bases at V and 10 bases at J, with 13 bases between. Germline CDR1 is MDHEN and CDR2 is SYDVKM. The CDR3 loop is CASSSRAGVAFF. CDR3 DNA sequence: TGTGCCAGCAGTTCAAGGGCGGGGGTAGCTTTCTTT.